A selection of T cell receptor beta chains follows, all from one sample in a study of blood T cell repertoires in COVID-19. The protocol was immunoSEQ multiplex PCR, while the TCRdb copy is restricted to in-frame clones and leaves out a portion. The table shows around 200,000 clones, with 84% occurring only once. Sequenced: PBMCs or T cells enriched from blood (not recorded which). Receptors were obtained from a woman aged 25 to 39 who had recovered from COVID-19. CDR3s include the opening cysteine and the closing phenylalanine or tryptophan. Fields, in order: CDR3 DNA, CDR3 protein, J gene, clone size, D gene, V gene. A D gene is named only where the DNA matches it firmly. Not all rows give a size; the values are once, few, many and, for expanded clones, a class.

TGTGCCAGTGGGGCGGACAGGTGGAACACTGAAGCTTTCTTT	CASGADRWNTEAFF	TRBJ1-1	-	TRBD1	TRBV19
TGTGCCAGCAGCGTAGGCCCACAGCCGAATGAAAAACTGTTTTTT	CASSVGPQPNEKLFF	TRBJ1-4	-	-	TRBV9
TGTGCCAGCAGCTTATGGGGACAGGGAAGGGCAGATACGCAGTATTTT	CASSLWGQGRADTQYF	TRBJ2-3	-	TRBD1	TRBV11-2
TGTGCCAGCAGCCAAGATGTCCGGGTTTCACCCCTCCACTTT	CASSQDVRVSPLHF	TRBJ1-6	-	-	TRBV3-1/TRBV3-2
TGTGCCAGCAGCTTGCAGGGTGACTACGAGCAGTACTTC	CASSLQGDYEQYF	TRBJ2-7	-	-	TRBV5-8
TGCAGTGCTCCTACCTACAATGAGCAGTTCTTC	CSAPTYNEQFF	TRBJ2-1	-	-	TRBV20-1
TGTGCCAGCAGTAGGGCGGACAGGGCTGGGGACACCGGGGAGCTGTTTTTT	CASSRADRAGDTGELFF	TRBJ2-2	few	TRBD1	TRBV28
TGTGCCAGCAGCTTGTTTGCGCTCTCCCAAGGGGAGCTGTTTTTT	CASSLFALSQGELFF	TRBJ2-2	many	-	TRBV5-6
TGTGCCAGCAGCTTAAGACAGACCCCTGGTCAGCCCCAGCATTTT	CASSLRQTPGQPQHF	TRBJ1-5	-	-	TRBV7-2
TGCGCCAGCAGCTTGGAGCCGGTCACTGAAGCTTTCTTT	CASSLEPVTEAFF	TRBJ1-1	-	-	TRBV5-1
TGTGCCAGCAGCCAAGAAGCAGCGGCCGCGAACACCGGGGAGCTGTTTTTT	CASSQEAAAANTGELFF	TRBJ2-2	-	-	TRBV4-2
TGCGCCAGCAGCCAAGATAGAGGACAGCCCCAGCATTTT	CASSQDRGQPQHF	TRBJ1-5	-	-	TRBV4-1
TGTGCCAGCAGCCAAGGGACAGGGGGCCGGGGGGAAAAACTGTTTTTT	CASSQGTGGRGEKLFF	TRBJ1-4	-	TRBD1	TRBV14
TGTGCCAGCAGGAGGGAAGAGACCCAGTACTTC	CASRREETQYF	TRBJ2-5	once	-	TRBV28
TGTGCCAGCAGCTTTGGGACTGTCCAAGGAATTGAAAAACTGTTTTTT	CASSFGTVQGIEKLFF	TRBJ1-4	-	-	TRBV5-5
TGTGCCAGCAGTTTTCTGACAGGGTTTGATGGCTACACCTTC	CASSFLTGFDGYTF	TRBJ1-2	-	TRBD1	TRBV28
TGTGCCAGCTCACCACCCTTAAGAGCGGGGGGAAATCGAGAGACCCAGTACTTC	CASSPPLRAGGNRETQYF	TRBJ2-5	-	TRBD2	TRBV18
TGTGCCAGCAGTTTTCCGGGACAGGGAACCACAAAACTGTTTTTT	CASSFPGQGTTKLFF	TRBJ1-4	-	TRBD1	TRBV6-2/TRBV6-3
TGCGCCAGCAGCCAAAGGACAGGGGAAGCTTTCTTT	CASSQRTGEAFF	TRBJ1-1	-	TRBD1	TRBV4-1
TGTGCCAGCAGTGAACACAGCAGGGGGCTGTCGAACACCGGGGAGCTGTTTTTT	CASSEHSRGLSNTGELFF	TRBJ2-2	-	TRBD1	TRBV6-1
TGTGCCAGCAGCTGGCAGGCTGAAAAACTGTTTTTT	CASSWQAEKLFF	TRBJ1-4	-	-	TRBV7-2
TGTGCCAGCAGTGAAGCCATGGGACTCTTTAATTCACCCCTCCACTTT	CASSEAMGLFNSPLHF	TRBJ1-6	-	-	TRBV2
TGTGCCAGCAGCCAGTGGGAGGGGGCTAGCGGGAGTTCGGATACGCAGTATTTT	CASSQWEGASGSSDTQYF	TRBJ2-3	-	TRBD2	TRBV9
TGTGCCAGCAGCTTGCGGGGGGCGCATTCACCCCTCCACTTT	CASSLRGAHSPLHF	TRBJ1-6	-	-	TRBV5-8
TGTGCCACCAGTGGTCTAGCGGGCATGCAGGGGGCGCAGTATTTT	CATSGLAGMQGAQYF	TRBJ2-3	-	-	TRBV24-1
TGTGCCAGTAGGTACGGGACAGGGGGGTCTGGGGCCAACGTCCTGACTTTC	CASRYGTGGSGANVLTF	TRBJ2-6	-	TRBD1	TRBV19
TGTGCCAGCAGCCAAGGACTAGCGGGAGCCTACGAGCAGTACTTC	CASSQGLAGAYEQYF	TRBJ2-7	-	TRBD2	TRBV3-1/TRBV3-2
TGTGCCAGCAGCTTAAGGGCGGCAGGGGCGGAGACCCAGTACTTC	CASSLRAAGAETQYF	TRBJ2-5	-	-	TRBV11-2
TGTGCCAGCAGCTTAAGGGGGACAATGAACACTGAAGCTTTCTTT	CASSLRGTMNTEAFF	TRBJ1-1	-	-	TRBV13
TGTGCCATCGACACCCTCGGTTGGGGGCGCCGATATGGCTACACCTTC	CAIDTLGWGRRYGYTF	TRBJ1-2	-	-	TRBV28
TGTGCCAGCAGGGAACAGGGGGCTGGCTACACCTTC	CASREQGAGYTF	TRBJ1-2	once	TRBD1	TRBV6-4
TGTGCCAGCAGCACCCAAACAGGGGCTGGCTACACCTTC	CASSTQTGAGYTF	TRBJ1-2	-	TRBD1	TRBV7-9
TGTGCCAGCGGAGCGGGAGGGCCGTACAATGAGCAGTTCTTC	CASGAGGPYNEQFF	TRBJ2-1	-	TRBD2	TRBV6-5
TGTGCCAGCAGCCGACAGGGGATCCCACAGACCCAGTACTTC	CASSRQGIPQTQYF	TRBJ2-5	-	TRBD1	TRBV11-1
TGTGCCAGCAGTTTAACCGGGACTAGCGGCAATGAGCAGTTCTTC	CASSLTGTSGNEQFF	TRBJ2-1	-	TRBD2	TRBV2